This entry lists 25 T cell receptor beta chains sequenced from one sample in a study of T cells in Graves' hyperthyroidism and ophthalmopathy. TCR beta CDR3 regions were amplified from RNA transcripts. Initially, a first-round RT-PCR of the TCR CDR3 employed the HTBI primer set. TCRdb ran MiXCR on the multiplex PCR reads and lists one entry per CDR3 protein. The sample lists around 340,000 distinct CDR3 sequences; about 18% were seen once. Sequencing was carried out using blood. The receptors here all came from a woman younger than 45 with Graves' hyperthyroidism that later progressed to Graves' ophthalmopathy.

Concerning this clonotype: Given a much more abundant clone one base away, this may be a read error. The chain carries TRBV5-5 and TRBJ1-6; D remains unclear. Germline V gene data show CDR1 as SGHKS and CDR2 as YYEKEE (reference sequence). The CDR3 spans 16 residues. Trimming shortened V by 3 bases and J by 10 bases, and 20 bases separated the two germline ends. The CDR3 spells CASSSQYRTLNSPLHF. The DNA for the CDR3 is TGTGCCAGCAGCTCCCAGTACCGGACCTTAAACTCACCCCTCCACTTT. Full variable domain (missing parts from reference TRBV5-5 and TRBJ1-6): DAGVTQSPTHLIKTRGQQVTLRCSPISGHKSVSWYQQVLGQGPQFIFQYYEKEERGRGNFPDRFSARQFPNYSSELNVNALLLGDSALYLCASSSQYRTLNSPLHFGNGTRLTVT.

The V and J genes are TRBV12-3 or TRBV12-4 and TRBJ2-7; D gene ambiguous. The CDR3 contains 13 residues. V was trimmed by 5 bases and J by 6 bases, leaving 14 bases between them. Here the CDR3 reads CASSQVGWSEQYF. CDR3 in DNA: TGTGCCAGCAGTCAGGTGGGGTGGTCCGAGCAGTACTTC.

This clonotype was recorded many times. The chain has TRBV28 and TRBJ2-1; 16 nucleotides match TRBD2. The CDR3 consists of 17 residues. Germline CDR1 and CDR2: MDHEN and SYDVKM. V shed 2 bases, J shed 8 bases, and the junction held 6 bases outside the gene matches. The CDR3 is CASSLTVGTSGRDEQFF. As DNA, the CDR3 is TGTGCCAGCAGTTTAACGGTCGGGACTAGCGGGAGGGATGAGCAGTTCTTC.

This clonotype has more than one count but fewer than ten. J is TRBJ1-1 and V is TRBV5-6; 7 nucleotides line up with TRBD1. The CDR3 spans 15 residues. Germline-derived CDR1 and CDR2 are SGHDT and YYEEEE. V shed 2 bases, J shed 1 base, and the junction held 5 bases outside the gene matches. CDR3 nucleotides: TGTGCCAGCAGCTTATACAGGGGCGGGAACACTGAAGCTTTCTTT. It is translated as CASSLYRGGNTEAFF.

This clonotype was observed many times. This chain connects TRBV28 to TRBJ1-2; D not resolved. Trimming cost V 1 base and J 4 bases, with 10 bases left between them. CDR3 length: 14 residues. CDR1 is MDHEN, CDR2 SYDVKM, per germline. The CDR3 protein is CASSLLSLAYGYTF. DNA for the CDR3: TGTGCCAGCAGTTTATTATCCCTGGCCTATGGCTACACCTTC.

The V gene is TRBV28, the J gene TRBJ2-5; tentatively, D is TRBD1 or TRBD2 (7 bases each). The CDR3 totals 15 residues. Per germline, CDR1 MDHEN and CDR2 SYDVKM. V was cut by 4 bases and J by 4 bases, with 16 bases left in between. The CDR3 sequence: CASSSPGRGGETQYF. The CDR3 DNA reads TGTGCCAGCAGTTCCCCGGGCAGGGGGGGAGAGACCCAGTACTTC.

V and J are TRBV15 and TRBJ2-6; no firm D call. The length of the CDR3 is 16 residues. Looked up from germline, CDR1 is LNHNV and CDR2 is YYDKDF (reference sequence). The V end was cut by 3 bases, the J end by 0 bases, with 9 bases between. CDR3 sequence reads: CATSSHWVSGANVLTF. The DNA of the CDR3 is TGTGCCACCAGCAGCCACTGGGTCTCTGGGGCCAACGTCCTGACTTTC. Full variable domain (missing parts from reference TRBV15 and TRBJ2-6): DAMVIQNPRYQVTQFGKPVTLSCSQTLNHNVMYWYQQKSSQAPKLLFHYYDKDFNNEADTPDNFQSRRPNTSFCFLDIRSPGLGDTAMYLCATSSHWVSGANVLTFGAGSRLTVL.

The chain employs TRBV28 and TRBJ2-1; 8 bases agree with TRBD1. CDR3 length: 14 amino acids. J gave up 9 bases and V 6 bases, and 10 bases lay outside the gene matches. Germline V gene sequence: CDR1 MDHEN, CDR2 SYDVKM. DNA of the CDR3: TGTGCCAGCAGCCTTCTTCAGGGGGCTAGTGAGCAGTTCTTC. Its protein is CASSLLQGASEQFF.

The chain uses TRBV7-8 and TRBJ2-7, with TRBD2 matching 10 bases. From germline, CDR1 is SGHVS and CDR2 FQNEAQ. V shed 0 bases, J shed 4 bases, and the junction held 12 bases outside the gene matches. CDR3 length: 18 residues. The CDR3 loop reads CASSLARKISGGMYEQYF. The CDR3 nucleotides read TGTGCCAGCAGCTTAGCGAGGAAGATTAGCGGGGGGATGTACGAGCAGTACTTC.

At least ten counts were recorded for this clonotype. The genes are TRBV12-3 or TRBV12-4 and TRBJ1-2, with TRBD1 matching 10 bases. The CDR3 loop spans 15 amino acids. V trimming: 1 base; J trimming: 4 bases; junction bases outside the gene matches: 3. The CDR3 region has the DNA TGTGCCAGCAGTTTAGACGGGACAGGGGTCTATGGCTACACCTTC. Its protein product is CASSLDGTGVYGYTF.

J is TRBJ1-1 and V is TRBV7-9; unclear D gene. Trimming took off 2 bases at V and 1 base at J, with 11 bases between the two ends. CDR1 and CDR2 (germline): SEHNR, FQNEAQ (reference sequence). The CDR3 covers 15 residues. The DNA for the CDR3 is TGTGCCAGCAGCTTAAACGCAGAGAGGAACACTGAAGCTTTCTTT. Amino acid sequence: CASSLNAERNTEAFF.

This clonotype was detected many times. The gene calls are TRBV9 and TRBJ2-5, with TRBD2 matching over 7 bases. Looked up from germline, CDR1 is SGDLS and CDR2 is YYNGEE. V was pared by 3 bases and J by 5 bases, with 16 bases of the junction left unmatched. There are 17 residues in the CDR3. CDR3 DNA: TGTGCCAGCAGCGCGGATAGCGGGTCTTCTATGAGGGAGACCCAGTACTTC. It codes for CASSADSGSSMRETQYF.

This clonotype showed up just a few times. The chain links TRBV29-1 to TRBJ2-7; 10 bases agree with TRBD1. There are 15 residues in the CDR3. Germline CDR1 SQVTM, CDR2 ANQGSEA. V shed 6 bases and J 0 bases; nucleotides not matched to a gene: 8. The CDR3 DNA sequence: TGCAGCGTACAGACAGGGGGCGTGGGCTCCTACGAGCAGTACTTC. Translating it yields CSVQTGGVGSYEQYF.

In its sample, this clonotype was seen many times. The chain links TRBV28 to TRBJ2-7; TRBD1 matches 10 bases. Germline values: CDR1 MDHEN, CDR2 SYDVKM. J was trimmed by 0 bases and V by 6 bases; bases with no gene match: 5. The CDR3 covers 15 residues. CDR3: CASRPRDRGSYEQYF. The CDR3 DNA is TGTGCCAGCAGGCCCCGGGACAGGGGCTCCTACGAGCAGTACTTC.

This clonotype was observed at least ten times. CDR3 DNA: TGTGCCAGCAGCTTAGGGCTAGCGGGGGGTAGGTCCTACAATGAGCAGTTCTTC. Translation: CASSLGLAGGRSYNEQFF. The rearrangement links TRBV11-2 to TRBJ2-1, with 11 nucleotides matching TRBD2. Germline V gene lookup returns CDR1 SGHAT and CDR2 FQNNGV. The CDR3 extends over 18 amino acids. With V trimmed by 1 base and J by 1 base, 6 bases remained unmatched.

The table lists this clonotype with a count of one. The chain has TRBV24-1 and TRBJ2-1, with 10 bases lining up with TRBD2. The CDR3 extends over 14 amino acids. Germline loops: CDR1 KGHDR, CDR2 SFDVKD. The V segment lost 7 bases and the J segment 2 bases; nucleotides outside the gene matches: 1. The chain's CDR3 is CATRSGRAYNEQFF. For the CDR3, the DNA is TGTGCCACCAGAAGCGGGAGGGCCTACAATGAGCAGTTCTTC.

This clonotype was counted at least ten times. The chain joins TRBV5-1 to TRBJ1-3; D is uncertain. Per the germline V gene, CDR1 is SGHRS and CDR2 is YFSETQ. Trimming removed 1 base from V and 0 bases from J, with 8 bases in between. There are 15 residues in the CDR3. CDR3 bases: TGCGCCAGCAGCTTGATGGCAGACTCTGGAAACACCATATATTTT. This translates into CASSLMADSGNTIYF.

This clonotype turned up a few times. The genes are TRBV19 and TRBJ2-3; D not certain. The V and J ends lost 5 bases and 5 bases respectively, with 17 bases between them. The CDR3 spans 15 residues. The germline V gene encodes CDR1 LNHDA and CDR2 SQIVND (reference sequence). The CDR3 loop reads CASSEVQRRGDTQYF. CDR3 nucleotide sequence: TGTGCCAGTAGTGAAGTGCAGAGGCGTGGAGATACGCAGTATTTT.

In its sample, this clonotype was seen many times. V gene TRBV6-1 combines with J gene TRBJ1-5; a possible D gene is TRBD1 (6 bases). The CDR3 totals 13 residues. Trimming left V 5 bases short and J 6 bases short, with 11 bases between. Germline V gives CDR1 MNHNS, CDR2 SASEGT. The CDR3 region has the DNA TGTGCCAGCAGTTGGGGGGCCGGTCAGCCCCAGCATTTT. Its translation is CASSWGAGQPQHF.

The chain combines TRBV25-1 with TRBJ2-7, with D possibly matching TRBD1 (6 bases). The germline V gene encodes CDR1 MGHDK and CDR2 SYGVNS. The CDR3 covers 14 residues. The V and J ends lost 7 bases and 1 base respectively, with 14 bases between them. CDR3 DNA: TGTGCCAGCAACCCCAGGGGTCGATCCTACGAGCAGTACTTC. Its translation: CASNPRGRSYEQYF.

This clonotype was counted at least ten times. The rearrangement uses TRBV7-8 and TRBJ2-6; no firm D call. The CDR3 is 14 amino acids. Between the trimmed V and J ends, which lost 6 bases and 4 bases, there was a span of 10 bases. Looked up from germline, CDR1 is SGHVS and CDR2 is FQNEAQ. In DNA form, the CDR3 reads TGTGCCAGCAGGTCAACGACCGGGGCCAACGTCCTGACTTTC. Translating gives CASRSTTGANVLTF.

V usage is TRBV4-1 and J usage is TRBJ2-1; D gene ambiguous. V lost 0 bases to trimming and J lost 6 bases, with 12 bases between them. Germline V gene lookup returns CDR1 MGHRA and CDR2 YSYEKL. This CDR3 is 15 amino acids long. The CDR3 DNA is TGCGCCAGCAGCCAAGACAGTTCCCTTGGCAATGAGCAGTTCTTC. Translation: CASSQDSSLGNEQFF.

V and J are TRBV28 and TRBJ2-1, with 7 bases lining up with TRBD2. Losses at the gene ends were 6 bases for V and 4 bases for J; bases not matched to a gene: 12. Germline V gene data show CDR1 as MDHEN and CDR2 as SYDVKM. This CDR3 has 16 amino acids. DNA for the CDR3: TGTGCCAGCAGCCCCCGAAGACTAGCAAATTACAATGAGCAGTTCTTC. Translated, it gives CASSPRRLANYNEQFF.

This clonotype showed up many times. The genes are TRBV20-1 and TRBJ2-7; a possible D gene is TRBD2 (5 bases). The length of the CDR3 is 14 residues. CDR1 and CDR2 from the germline V gene are DFQATT and SNEGSKA (reference sequence). The V and J ends lost 2 bases and 2 bases respectively, with 13 bases between them. The CDR3 is CSARSVRAAYEQYF. The CDR3 nucleotides are TGCAGTGCTAGAAGTGTACGAGCGGCCTACGAGCAGTACTTC.

In this sample, this clonotype turned up a few times. V is TRBV4-2 and J is TRBJ2-1; 7 bases line up with TRBD2. CDR1 and CDR2 (germline): LGHNA, YNFKEQ. CDR3 length equals 16 residues. V trimming: 1 base; J trimming: 3 bases; junction bases outside the gene matches: 6. CDR3 loop: CASSQVRSSGYNEQFF. The CDR3 DNA sequence: TGTGCCAGCAGCCAAGTACGGTCTAGCGGCTACAATGAGCAGTTCTTC.